This T cell receptor (beta chain) was found in a study of T-cell reconstitution after alpha-beta-depleted transplantation in children. Germline CDR1 reads SGHRS; CDR2 reads YFSETQ. The CDR3 is 14 residues long. V was clipped by 4 bases and J by 5 bases, with 15 bases between them. Many counts were recorded for this clonotype. Unique molecular identifiers were incorporated when the TCRbeta library was constructed. A single record per CDR3 protein comes from TCRdb applying MiXCR to the PCR reads. Altogether 250,000 to 300,000 distinct CDR3 sequences are present, under 14% being singletons, with the ten largest covering about 25%.

The specimen comprised peripheral blood, sampled 180 days after TCRalphabeta/CD19-depleted stem cell transplant. The TCR comes from a male patient aged 2 to 9 who had a stem cell transplant for chronic granulomatous disease, so the T cells may come from the graft donor. V usage is TRBV5-1 and J usage is TRBJ2-5; TRBD1 might be the D (6 bases). The CDR3 protein is CASSPTGGTETQYF. CDR3 in DNA: TGCGCCAGCAGCCCGACAGGAGGCACCGAGACCCAGTACTTC.